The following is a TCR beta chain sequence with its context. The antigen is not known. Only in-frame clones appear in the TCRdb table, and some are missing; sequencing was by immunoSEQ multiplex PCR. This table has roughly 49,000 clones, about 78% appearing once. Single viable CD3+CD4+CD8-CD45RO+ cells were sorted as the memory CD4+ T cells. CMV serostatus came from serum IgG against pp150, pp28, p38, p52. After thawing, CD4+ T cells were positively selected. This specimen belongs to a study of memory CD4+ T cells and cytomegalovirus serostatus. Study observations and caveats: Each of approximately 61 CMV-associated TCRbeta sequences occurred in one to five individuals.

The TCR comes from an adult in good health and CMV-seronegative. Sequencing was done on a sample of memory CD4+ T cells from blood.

This CDR3 reads CASSPGTGVGYGYTF. CDR3 bases: TGTGCCAGCAGCCCGGGAACCGGGGTGGGCTATGGCTACACCTTC. The chain combines TRBV14 with TRBJ1-2, with no clear D. Trimming shortened V by 4 bases and J by 4 bases, and 16 bases separated the two germline ends. This CDR3 contains 15 residues. Germline CDR1 SGHDN, CDR2 FVKESK.